This paragraph reports one TCR beta chain. Its matching antigen is unknown. Produced via immunoSEQ multiplex PCR; TCRdb's table is partial and in-frame only. Of more than 140,000 clones listed, about 87% are singletons. The CDR3 sequence is 18 residues long. This specimen comes from a study of T cell responses to AZD1222 COVID-19 vaccine. Overall study findings and caveats: Vaccine-associated CD4 TCRs spanned spike, dominant at 160-218 and 743-854. Spike-specific TCR breadth and depth rose after two AZD1222 doses. At baseline, seropositivity was found in only 6 or 7 AZD1222 recipients. There were mostly white British donors and more females than males, and clonal diversity was possibly underestimated.

V is TRBV21-1 and J is TRBJ1-4; the table assigns TRBD1, which was not confirmed against the DNA. TRBV21-1 is designated a pseudogene. The sequencing used peripheral blood, collected on day 0 of MenACWY control vaccination. The TCR comes from an adult in good health. The CDR3 sequence is CASSTPGQGSSTNEKLFF. CDR3 nucleotide sequence: TGTGCCAGCAGCACGCCCGGACAGGGAAGCTCCACTAATGAAAAACTGTTTTTT.